A selection of T cell receptor beta chains follows, all from one sample in a study of blood T cell repertoires in COVID-19. Produced via immunoSEQ multiplex PCR; TCRdb's table is partial and in-frame only. The sample has about 350,000 clones; almost 90% are singletons. Sequences were obtained from PBMCs or T cells enriched from blood (not recorded which). The receptors originated from a woman in her 30s who had been exposed to COVID-19. The CDR3 runs from the conserved cysteine through the conserved F or W. D genes are given only for firm matches. Clone size is given for some rows only: seen once, a few or many times, or a class if the clone is expanded.

>TRBJ2-7|-|16|-|TRBV5-6
CASSSNRIGGYYEQYF
TGTGCCAGCAGCTCCAACCGGATTGGAGGTTACTACGAGCAGTACTTC
>TRBJ1-6|-|16|TRBD1|TRBV28
CASSRHEGAGDSPLHF
TGTGCCAGCAGCCGACACGAGGGGGCAGGGGACTCACCCCTCCACTTT
>TRBJ2-7|once|16|TRBD2|TRBV27
CASSLLSASGSYEQYF
TGTGCCAGCAGTTTATTAAGCGCTAGCGGTTCATACGAGCAGTACTTC
>TRBJ2-7|-|16|-|TRBV30
CAWSVGRVSSSYEQYF
TGTGCCTGGAGTGTAGGTCGGGTAAGCTCATCCTACGAGCAGTACTTC
>TRBJ1-3|-|13|TRBD1|TRBV29-1
CSATQGAGNTIYF
TGCAGCGCCACTCAGGGGGCTGGAAACACCATATATTTT
>TRBJ1-2|-|15|TRBD1|TRBV29-1
CSVFSGDRAWYGYTF
TGCAGCGTTTTTTCCGGGGACAGGGCTTGGTATGGCTACACCTTC
>TRBJ1-1|-|13|-|TRBV11-2
CASSFQGNTEAFF
TGTGCCAGCAGCTTCCAGGGAAACACTGAAGCTTTCTTT
>TRBJ1-2|-|15|-|TRBV6-5
CASTMGRSNHYGYTF
TGTGCCAGCACCATGGGGCGCAGCAACCACTATGGCTACACCTTC
>TRBJ2-7|-|15|-|TRBV5-1
CASSLVETGAYEQYF
TGCGCCAGCAGCTTGGTGGAGACCGGCGCCTACGAGCAGTACTTC
>TRBJ2-1|-|14|TRBD2|TRBV29-1
CSVHPGGSGNEQFF
TGCAGCGTTCACCCGGGCGGGAGTGGCAATGAGCAGTTCTTC
>TRBJ2-7|-|16|TRBD2|TRBV7-8
CASSLASSGRAGEQYF
TGTGCCAGCAGCTTAGCCTCTAGCGGGAGGGCCGGAGAGCAGTACTTC
>TRBJ1-2|-|18|-|TRBV25-1
CASSEFRPRRVLSYGYTF
TGTGCCAGCAGTGAATTTAGGCCCCGCCGGGTTTTATCCTATGGCTACACCTTC
>TRBJ2-2|-|15|-|TRBV18
CASSRQGANTGELFF
TGTGCCAGCTCACGCCAGGGCGCAAACACCGGGGAGCTGTTTTTT
>TRBJ2-1|-|14|TRBD1|TRBV18
CASLPGQIDNEQFF
TGTGCCAGCTTACCGGGACAGATCGACAATGAGCAGTTCTTC
>TRBJ1-2|-|15|TRBD1|TRBV24-1
CATSDPGQGAPGYTF
TGTGCCACCAGTGACCCGGGACAGGGGGCGCCGGGCTACACCTTC
>TRBJ2-3|-|15|TRBD2|TRBV7-8
CASSPRTSGRDTQYF
TGTGCCAGCAGCCCTAGGACTAGCGGGAGGGATACGCAGTATTTT
>TRBJ1-1|-|11|-|TRBV19
CASGRGTEAFF
TGTGCCAGCGGGCGGGGAACTGAAGCTTTCTTT
>TRBJ2-1|-|13|TRBD2|TRBV28
CASSPAGVNEQFF
TGTGCCAGCAGCCCAGCGGGAGTAAATGAGCAGTTCTTC
>TRBJ1-3|-|18|-|TRBV4-2
CASSQDFRPGESGNTIYF
TGTGCCAGCAGCCAAGATTTCCGCCCGGGGGAGAGTGGAAACACCATATATTTT
>TRBJ2-7|-|13|TRBD1|TRBV29-1
CSVEDRGIHEQYF
TGCAGCGTCGAGGACAGGGGGATTCACGAGCAGTACTTC
>TRBJ1-5|-|15|-|TRBV14
CASSQDEASNQPQHF
TGTGCCAGCAGCCAAGATGAGGCTAGCAATCAGCCCCAGCATTTT
>TRBJ1-5|-|17|-|TRBV27
CASSIGIQGASAQPQHF
TGTGCCAGCAGTATAGGCATACAGGGAGCCTCGGCCCAGCCCCAGCATTTT
>TRBJ2-7|once|11|-|TRBV6-5
CASSSRYEQYF
TGTGCCAGCAGTTCTCGCTACGAGCAGTACTTC
>TRBJ2-1|-|15|-|TRBV9
CASSSRESSYNEQFF
TGTGCCAGCAGTTCCCGCGAAAGCTCCTACAATGAGCAGTTCTTC
>TRBJ2-1|-|19|TRBD2|TRBV19
CASSIESFSGTSSYNEQFF
TGTGCCAGTAGTATAGAGAGCTTCTCCGGGACTAGCTCCTACAATGAGCAGTTCTTC
>TRBJ1-2|once|13|-|TRBV6-2/TRBV6-3
CASSYSTSRSYTF
TGTGCCAGCAGTTACTCGACATCAAGAAGCTACACCTTC
>TRBJ2-7|-|15|-|TRBV11-1
CASSLGLGVPYEQYF
TGTGCCAGCAGCTTAGGGCTAGGTGTCCCATACGAGCAGTACTTC
>TRBJ1-5|-|13|-|TRBV5-1
CASSLASDQPQHF
TGCGCCAGCAGCTTGGCCTCAGATCAGCCCCAGCATTTT
>TRBJ2-7|-|16|TRBD1|TRBV27
CASSPRQGRWPYEQYF
TGTGCCAGCAGTCCACGACAGGGGAGGTGGCCCTACGAGCAGTACTTC
>TRBJ2-7|-|14|TRBD2|TRBV2
CASSEERELYEQYF
TGTGCCAGCAGTGAAGAGCGGGAGCTCTACGAGCAGTACTTC
>TRBJ2-7|-|14|TRBD2|TRBV9
CASSVRGDSGEQYF
TGTGCCAGCAGCGTACGGGGGGACTCCGGCGAGCAGTACTTC
>TRBJ2-7|-|15|TRBD2|TRBV7-2
CASSLGGGSSYEQYF
TGTGCCAGCAGCTTAGGGGGGGGAAGCTCCTACGAGCAGTACTTC
>TRBJ1-2|once|15|TRBD1|TRBV28
CASSLGQGNYYGYTF
TGTGCCAGCAGTTTGGGACAGGGAAACTACTATGGCTACACCTTC
>TRBJ2-2|few|18|-|TRBV7-6
CASSLTRGEGRLTGELFF
TGTGCCAGCAGCCTCACTAGGGGGGAGGGCCGGCTAACCGGGGAGCTGTTTTTT
>TRBJ1-6|-|17|-|TRBV28
CASSLASGSNYNSPLHF
TGTGCCAGCAGTTTAGCGTCAGGGTCCAACTATAATTCACCCCTCCACTTT
>TRBJ2-3|-|15|TRBD2|TRBV7-9
CASSKTSGRADTQYF
TGTGCCAGCAGCAAAACTAGCGGGAGGGCAGATACGCAGTATTTT
>TRBJ1-5|once|15|TRBD1|TRBV7-9
CASSSGTGGGQPQHF
TGTGCCAGCAGTTCCGGGACAGGGGGCGGGCAGCCCCAGCATTTT
>TRBJ1-2|-|17|-|TRBV30
CAWSPWKAATVDYGYTF
TGTGCCTGGAGTCCCTGGAAGGCAGCGACGGTGGACTATGGCTACACCTTC
>TRBJ2-7|-|15|-|TRBV5-1
CASSGSQVGPYEQYF
TGCGCCAGCAGCGGATCACAGGTTGGGCCCTACGAGCAGTACTTC
>TRBJ2-7|-|14|TRBD1|TRBV4-2
CASSQGETGGEQYF
TGTGCCAGCAGCCAAGGGGAGACAGGGGGCGAGCAGTACTTC
>TRBJ1-1|-|12|-|TRBV29-1
CSVDRQDIEAFF
TGCAGCGTTGACCGGCAGGACATTGAAGCTTTCTTT
>TRBJ1-4|-|15|-|TRBV5-6
CASSPDQGGDEKLFF
TGTGCCAGCAGCCCTGACCAGGGAGGGGATGAAAAACTGTTTTTT
>TRBJ2-7|-|13|-|TRBV7-3
CASSPRPGSEQYF
TGTGCCAGCAGCCCCAGGCCGGGGAGCGAGCAGTACTTC
>TRBJ1-4|-|15|TRBD1|TRBV30
CAWSGKGQGNEKLFF
TGTGCCTGGAGCGGGAAGGGACAGGGGAATGAAAAACTGTTTTTT
>TRBJ2-2|few|14|-|TRBV3-1/TRBV3-2
CASSHGGNTGELFF
TGTGCCAGCAGCCATGGCGGGAACACCGGGGAGCTGTTTTTT
>TRBJ2-7|-|16|TRBD2|TRBV9
CASSVGVGLAGEKQYF
TGTGCCAGCAGCGTAGGGGTAGGACTAGCGGGAGAAAAGCAGTACTTC
>TRBJ2-1|-|15|TRBD2|TRBV5-4
CASSLDQVREFEQFF
TGTGCCAGCAGCTTGGACCAGGTGCGGGAGTTTGAGCAGTTCTTC
>TRBJ2-5|-|12|-|TRBV7-2
CASSLSGETQYF
TGTGCCAGCAGCCTATCGGGGGAGACCCAGTACTTC
>TRBJ1-2|-|12|-|TRBV2
CASTQEDYGYTF
TGTGCCAGCACGCAGGAGGACTATGGCTACACCTTC
>TRBJ2-6|once|18|TRBD2|TRBV27
CASSRLPWEGLIANVLTF
TGTGCCAGCAGTCGCCTACCTTGGGAGGGATTAATAGCCAACGTCCTGACTTTC
>TRBJ1-2|once|13|TRBD1|TRBV28
CALRDSINYGYTF
TGTGCCTTGCGGGACAGCATTAACTATGGCTACACCTTC
>TRBJ1-1|-|15|TRBD1|TRBV28
CASTPTDRGMGEAFF
TGTGCCAGCACCCCCACCGACAGGGGGATGGGTGAAGCTTTCTTT